These 6 T cell receptor beta chains were sequenced from one sample in a study of T cell changes during pregnancy in multiple sclerosis. Only in-frame clones appear in the TCRdb table, and some are missing; sequencing was by immunoSEQ multiplex PCR. This sample has about 86,000 clones, with 80% to 95% found just once. The input for sequencing was peripheral blood, taken in the first trimester of pregnancy. These receptor sequences come from a female donor in good health, enrolled as a control in a pregnancy study.

The J gene is TRBJ1-1, the V gene TRBV5-6; D gene ambiguous. Germline-derived CDR1 and CDR2 are SGHDT and YYEEEE. V was pared by 6 bases and J by 11 bases, with 20 bases between. The CDR3 spans 13 residues. CDR3 DNA sequence: TGTGCCAGCACCCCCCCCAGCTCGATGGAGGCTTTCTTT. As protein: CASTPPSSMEAFF.

This sequence joins TRBV18 and TRBJ2-2, with D perhaps matching TRBD1 (5 bases). From germline, CDR1 is KGHSH and CDR2 LQKENI. V lost 2 bases to trimming and J lost 6 bases, with 13 bases between them. The CDR3 runs to 15 residues. This CDR3 is CASSPAAAGSGELFF. Here the CDR3 DNA reads TGTGCCAGCTCACCAGCCGCAGCAGGGTCCGGGGAGCTGTTTTTT.

V gene TRBV19 combines with J gene TRBJ2-6, with D maybe TRBD1 (5 bases). The V end lost 5 bases, the J end lost 1 base, and 12 bases lay between the germline ends. This CDR3 contains 16 residues. From germline, CDR1 is LNHDA and CDR2 SQIVND (reference sequence). CDR3 protein: CASSQGLGSGANVLTF. Written as DNA, the CDR3 is TGTGCCAGTAGTCAGGGCCTAGGATCTGGGGCCAACGTCCTGACTTTC.

This chain's CDR3 is CATSRDMAGTGNTIYF. For the CDR3, the DNA is TGTGCCACCAGCAGAGATATGGCAGGTACTGGAAACACCATATATTTT. The chain recombines TRBV15 with TRBJ1-3; D is unclear. V was cut by 0 bases and J by 2 bases, with 11 bases left in between. CDR3 length equals 16 residues. Per germline, CDR1 LNHNV and CDR2 YYDKDF (reference sequence).

A remark on this clone: Other DNA sequences in the sample encode the same CDR3. The CDR3 region has the DNA TGTGCCAGCAGTTTAGCCGGGGCTGGAAACACCATATATTTT. This translates into CASSLAGAGNTIYF. The rearrangement links TRBV28 to TRBJ1-3; D is ambiguous. This CDR3 contains 14 residues. Germline assignment: CDR1 MDHEN and CDR2 SYDVKM. Trimming removed 2 bases from V and 2 bases from J, with 7 bases in between.

V and J are TRBV18 and TRBJ1-2, with 7 bases aligning to TRBD1. CDR3 length equals 13 residues. V dropped 4 bases and J dropped 8; count of bases not matched to a gene: 7. CDR1 is KGHSH and CDR2 is LQKENI in the germline V gene. The CDR3 reads CASSQTGMGGYTF. CDR3 nucleotides: TGTGCCAGCTCACAGACAGGGATGGGAGGCTACACCTTC.